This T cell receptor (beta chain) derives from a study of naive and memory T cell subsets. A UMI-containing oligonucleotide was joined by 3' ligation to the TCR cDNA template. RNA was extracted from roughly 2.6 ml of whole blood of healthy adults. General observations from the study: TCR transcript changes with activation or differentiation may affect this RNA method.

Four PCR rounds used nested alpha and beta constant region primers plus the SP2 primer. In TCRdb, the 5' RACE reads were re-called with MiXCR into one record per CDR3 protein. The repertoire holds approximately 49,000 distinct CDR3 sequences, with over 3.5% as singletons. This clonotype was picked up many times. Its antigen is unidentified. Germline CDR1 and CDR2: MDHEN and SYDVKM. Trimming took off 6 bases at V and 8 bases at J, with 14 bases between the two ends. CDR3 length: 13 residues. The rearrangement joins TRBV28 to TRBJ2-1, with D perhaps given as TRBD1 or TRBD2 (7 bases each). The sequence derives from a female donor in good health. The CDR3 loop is CASRSQGRDEQFF. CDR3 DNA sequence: TGTGCCAGCAGATCACAGGGGAGGGATGAGCAGTTCTTC.